The rows below give T cell receptor beta chains drawn from one sample of a study of blood T cell repertoires in COVID-19. The repertoire was sequenced with immunoSEQ multiplex PCR; TCRdb's copy has only in-frame clones and lacks some. In the table there are around 160,000 clones, nearly 80% of which are singletons. The sample was peripheral blood. The receptors derive from an elderly woman with acute or convalescent COVID-19. The CDR3 runs from the conserved cysteine through the conserved F or W. A D gene is named only where the DNA matches it firmly. The listing skips clone size in some rows; elsewhere it reads once, few, many or a size class.

D: .; J: TRBJ1-6; V: TRBV25-1; size: .; CDR3: CASSDGTYNSPLHF; DNA: TGTGCCAGCAGTGACGGGACCTATAATTCACCCCTCCACTTT
D: .; J: TRBJ2-7; V: TRBV6-5; size: .; CDR3: CASSRNGQQGYEQYF; DNA: TGTGCCAGCAGCCGAAATGGACAGCAAGGCTACGAGCAGTACTTC
D: .; J: TRBJ1-2; V: TRBV7-2; size: .; CDR3: CASSPEGLAYGYTF; DNA: TGTGCCAGCAGCCCCGAGGGACTTGCCTATGGCTACACCTTC
D: .; J: TRBJ1-1; V: TRBV18; size: few; CDR3: CASSPRQGNTEAFF; DNA: TGTGCCAGCTCACCGCGGCAGGGGAACACTGAAGCTTTCTTT
D: TRBD1; J: TRBJ1-2; V: TRBV4-1; size: .; CDR3: CASSREPGQGYGYTF; DNA: TGCGCCAGCAGCCGCGAACCGGGACAGGGCTATGGCTACACCTTC
D: .; J: TRBJ1-2; V: TRBV24-1; size: .; CDR3: CATSDNRDSSYGYTF; DNA: TGTGCCACCAGTGATAATAGGGACTCTAGCTATGGCTACACCTTC
D: TRBD1; J: TRBJ1-2; V: TRBV6-6; size: .; CDR3: CASNQDRARSYTF; DNA: TGTGCCAGCAACCAGGACAGGGCTCGAAGCTACACCTTC
D: .; J: TRBJ1-3; V: TRBV12-3/TRBV12-4; size: .; CDR3: CAFGGQAGNTIYF; DNA: TGTGCCTTCGGAGGCCAAGCTGGAAACACCATATATTTT
D: .; J: TRBJ2-1; V: TRBV29-1; size: .; CDR3: CSGGHSNEQFF; DNA: TGCAGCGGTGGACACTCGAATGAGCAGTTCTTC
D: .; J: TRBJ2-2; V: TRBV7-2; size: .; CDR3: CASSPHWRREYGELFF; DNA: TGTGCCAGCAGCCCACACTGGCGTCGGGAGTACGGGGAGCTGTTTTTT
D: TRBD1; J: TRBJ1-5; V: TRBV29-1; size: .; CDR3: CSVVTGEGFQPQHF; DNA: TGCAGCGTGGTGACAGGGGAAGGGTTTCAGCCCCAGCATTTT
D: .; J: TRBJ1-4; V: TRBV28; size: .; CDR3: CAVEATNEKLFF; DNA: TGTGCCGTGGAGGCAACTAATGAAAAACTGTTTTTT
D: TRBD1; J: TRBJ1-5; V: TRBV19; size: .; CDR3: CASNRGRDQPQHF; DNA: TGTGCCAGTAACAGGGGGCGAGATCAGCCCCAGCATTTT
D: .; J: TRBJ1-1; V: TRBV5-1; size: few; CDR3: CASSSQPQGAGVNTEAFF; DNA: TGCGCCAGCAGCTCCCAGCCACAGGGTGCCGGGGTGAACACTGAAGCTTTCTTT
D: TRBD1; J: TRBJ2-7; V: TRBV5-6; size: .; CDR3: CASSLDRGFSYEQYF; DNA: TGTGCCAGCAGCTTGGACAGGGGGTTCTCCTACGAGCAGTACTTC
D: .; J: TRBJ2-5; V: TRBV18; size: .; CDR3: CASSPPTAARRETQYF; DNA: TGTGCCAGCTCACCACCTACGGCGGCCAGACGGGAGACCCAGTACTTC
D: .; J: TRBJ2-7; V: TRBV27; size: .; CDR3: CASRTPGRGTYEQYF; DNA: TGTGCCAGCAGGACCCCGGGCAGGGGAACCTACGAGCAGTACTTC
D: TRBD2; J: TRBJ2-5; V: TRBV2; size: .; CDR3: CASGRGGLETQYF; DNA: TGTGCCAGCGGGAGGGGAGGACTAGAGACCCAGTACTTC
D: .; J: TRBJ1-3; V: TRBV3-1/TRBV3-2; size: .; CDR3: CASSHRDRSGNTIYF; DNA: TGTGCCAGCAGCCACCGCGACAGGTCTGGAAACACCATATATTTT
D: .; J: TRBJ2-7; V: TRBV3-1/TRBV3-2; size: .; CDR3: CASSLGTYSYEQYF; DNA: TGTGCCAGCAGCCTCGGGACTTATTCCTACGAGCAGTACTTC
D: TRBD2; J: TRBJ2-1; V: TRBV5-5; size: .; CDR3: CASSPGLAGGQGLGEQFF; DNA: TGTGCCAGCAGCCCGGGACTAGCGGGGGGCCAGGGTCTAGGTGAGCAGTTCTTC
D: TRBD1; J: TRBJ1-6; V: TRBV7-2; size: .; CDR3: CASSLFGGTGSNSPLHF; DNA: TGTGCCAGCAGCTTATTTGGGGGGACAGGGTCTAACTCACCCCTCCACTTT
D: TRBD1; J: TRBJ2-6; V: TRBV15; size: .; CDR3: CATSRVSGQGTGANVLTF; DNA: TGTGCCACCAGCAGAGTGTCCGGACAGGGGACTGGGGCCAACGTCCTGACTTTC
D: TRBD1; J: TRBJ2-5; V: TRBV7-8; size: .; CDR3: CASSFPEGTVGKETQYF; DNA: TGTGCCAGCAGCTTTCCTGAGGGGACAGTCGGAAAAGAGACCCAGTACTTC
D: .; J: TRBJ1-1; V: TRBV6-5; size: .; CDR3: CASTVGGGGLTEAFF; DNA: TGTGCCAGCACTGTAGGGGGGGGTGGATTGACTGAAGCTTTCTTT
D: .; J: TRBJ1-2; V: TRBV28; size: few; CDR3: CASSQRGAANYGYTF; DNA: TGTGCCAGCAGTCAGCGGGGGGCCGCTAACTATGGCTACACCTTC
D: .; J: TRBJ1-6; V: TRBV28; size: .; CDR3: CASTKRYSENSPLHF; DNA: TGTGCCAGTACGAAGCGGTATAGCGAGAATTCACCCCTCCACTTT
D: TRBD1; J: TRBJ1-4; V: TRBV6-5; size: .; CDR3: CASSGQGTNEKLFF; DNA: TGTGCCAGCAGCGGACAGGGTACTAATGAAAAACTGTTTTTT
D: .; J: TRBJ2-3; V: TRBV30; size: .; CDR3: CAWSRADTQYF; DNA: TGTGCCTGGAGTCGGGCAGATACGCAGTATTTT
D: .; J: TRBJ2-3; V: TRBV24-1; size: .; CDR3: CATRRGPTDTQYF; DNA: TGTGCCACCCGCAGGGGCCCCACAGATACGCAGTATTTT